A selection of T cell receptor beta chains follows, all from one sample in a study of blood T cell repertoires in COVID-19. TCRdb's copy holds only in-frame clones and misses some; the assay was immunoSEQ multiplex PCR. The sample holds about 480,000 clones, roughly 88% seen once. Sequencing input: peripheral blood. Receptor source: a woman aged 50 to 60 with COVID-19, enrolled during active disease. Each CDR3 is given with its conserved first and last residue. The D gene is left open where the match is weak. Part of the rows lack a size; the others show once, few, many or a class for expanded clones.

v_gene: TRBV5-1; j_gene: TRBJ1-5; len: 15; d_gene: NA; abundance: NA; CDR3aa: CASSLDGYSNQPQHF; CDR3nt: TGCGCCAGCAGCTTGGACGGGTATAGCAATCAGCCCCAGCATTTT
v_gene: TRBV12-5; j_gene: TRBJ1-2; len: 13; d_gene: NA; abundance: NA; CDR3aa: CASGSPNNYGYTF; CDR3nt: TGTGCTAGTGGTTCCCCAAATAACTATGGCTACACCTTC
v_gene: TRBV3-1/TRBV3-2; j_gene: TRBJ1-6; len: 15; d_gene: TRBD1; abundance: once; CDR3aa: CASSAGTETYSPLHF; CDR3nt: TGTGCCAGCAGCGCCGGGACAGAGACCTATTCACCCCTCCACTTT
v_gene: TRBV4-1; j_gene: TRBJ2-3; len: 16; d_gene: TRBD2; abundance: NA; CDR3aa: CASSQSLAALTDTQYF; CDR3nt: TGCGCCAGCAGCCAATCCCTAGCGGCTCTCACAGATACGCAGTATTTT
v_gene: TRBV10-3; j_gene: TRBJ2-1; len: 16; d_gene: TRBD2; abundance: NA; CDR3aa: CAISESLGLAGNEQFF; CDR3nt: TGTGCCATCAGTGAGTCGTTGGGACTAGCAGGCAATGAGCAGTTCTTC
v_gene: TRBV5-1; j_gene: TRBJ2-5; len: 16; d_gene: TRBD2; abundance: NA; CDR3aa: CASSGGSSGYQETQYF; CDR3nt: TGCGCCAGCAGCGGTGGGTCTAGCGGTTACCAAGAGACCCAGTACTTC
v_gene: TRBV5-8; j_gene: TRBJ1-5; len: 15; d_gene: TRBD1; abundance: NA; CDR3aa: CASSLTGTSNQPQHF; CDR3nt: TGTGCCAGCAGCCTGACAGGGACCAGCAATCAGCCCCAGCATTTT
v_gene: TRBV27; j_gene: TRBJ1-2; len: 19; d_gene: NA; abundance: NA; CDR3aa: CASSLEAGPTVGWVYGYTF; CDR3nt: TGTGCCAGCAGTTTAGAAGCGGGCCCTACCGTTGGCTGGGTCTATGGCTACACCTTC
v_gene: TRBV19; j_gene: TRBJ2-1; len: 16; d_gene: TRBD2; abundance: once; CDR3aa: CASSSKRGSSYNEQFF; CDR3nt: TGTGCCAGTAGTTCAAAGCGGGGGAGCTCCTACAATGAGCAGTTCTTC
v_gene: TRBV6-5; j_gene: TRBJ1-1; len: 12; d_gene: TRBD1; abundance: NA; CDR3aa: CASRFQGDEAFF; CDR3nt: TGTGCCAGCAGGTTCCAGGGGGATGAAGCTTTCTTT
v_gene: TRBV18; j_gene: TRBJ2-5; len: 17; d_gene: TRBD2; abundance: NA; CDR3aa: CASSPLSGETTEETQYF; CDR3nt: TGTGCCAGCTCACCATTGAGCGGGGAGACTACCGAAGAGACCCAGTACTTC
v_gene: TRBV5-6; j_gene: TRBJ2-4; len: 14; d_gene: TRBD1; abundance: NA; CDR3aa: CASSPGQGGGIQYF; CDR3nt: TGTGCCAGCAGCCCCGGACAGGGTGGGGGCATTCAGTACTTC
v_gene: TRBV11-2; j_gene: TRBJ2-7; len: 15; d_gene: NA; abundance: NA; CDR3aa: CASSLGLGAIYEQYF; CDR3nt: TGTGCCAGCAGCTTAGGATTGGGGGCGATCTACGAGCAGTACTTC
v_gene: TRBV3-1/TRBV3-2; j_gene: TRBJ2-5; len: 15; d_gene: TRBD1; abundance: once; CDR3aa: CASSQVQGAQETQYF; CDR3nt: TGTGCCAGCAGCCAAGTCCAGGGGGCTCAGGAGACCCAGTACTTC
v_gene: TRBV2; j_gene: TRBJ2-5; len: 14; d_gene: TRBD1; abundance: once; CDR3aa: CASRPRAGGETQYF; CDR3nt: TGTGCCAGCAGACCTCGAGCAGGGGGAGAGACCCAGTACTTC
v_gene: TRBV10-2; j_gene: TRBJ1-2; len: 16; d_gene: NA; abundance: NA; CDR3aa: CASSDGGKQGFSGYTF; CDR3nt: TGCGCCAGCAGTGACGGAGGTAAACAGGGATTCTCTGGCTACACCTTC
v_gene: TRBV27; j_gene: TRBJ1-5; len: 15; d_gene: NA; abundance: NA; CDR3aa: CASSLLNGDNQPQHF; CDR3nt: TGTGCCAGCAGTTTATTAAACGGTGACAATCAGCCCCAGCATTTT
v_gene: TRBV5-1; j_gene: TRBJ2-1; len: 15; d_gene: NA; abundance: NA; CDR3aa: CASSPGRITYNEQFF; CDR3nt: TGCGCCAGCAGCCCAGGGCGGATAACCTACAATGAGCAGTTCTTC
v_gene: TRBV4-1; j_gene: TRBJ1-4; len: 16; d_gene: TRBD1; abundance: NA; CDR3aa: CASSQEGWTGTEKLFF; CDR3nt: TGCGCCAGCAGCCAAGAAGGATGGACAGGGACTGAAAAACTGTTTTTT
v_gene: TRBV5-1; j_gene: TRBJ1-6; len: 14; d_gene: NA; abundance: NA; CDR3aa: CASSLGHRGSPLHF; CDR3nt: TGCGCCAGCAGCTTGGGGCATCGGGGTTCACCCCTCCACTTT
v_gene: TRBV2; j_gene: TRBJ2-7; len: 13; d_gene: NA; abundance: few; CDR3aa: CASRPGQGREQYF; CDR3nt: TGTGCCAGCCGTCCAGGGCAGGGTCGGGAGCAGTACTTC
v_gene: TRBV5-5; j_gene: TRBJ2-1; len: 13; d_gene: TRBD1; abundance: NA; CDR3aa: CASSFGTANEQFF; CDR3nt: TGTGCCAGCAGCTTCGGGACAGCCAATGAGCAGTTCTTC
v_gene: TRBV21-1; j_gene: TRBJ2-7; len: 19; d_gene: NA; abundance: NA; CDR3aa: CASSKIPPRNLWASYEQYF; CDR3nt: TGTGCCAGCAGCAAAATTCCCCCCCGAAACCTCTGGGCCTCCTACGAGCAGTACTTC
v_gene: TRBV2; j_gene: TRBJ1-2; len: 16; d_gene: TRBD1; abundance: once; CDR3aa: CASSDPFRQGSYGYTF; CDR3nt: TGTGCCAGCAGCGATCCCTTTCGACAGGGTAGCTATGGCTACACCTTC
v_gene: TRBV6-1; j_gene: TRBJ1-2; len: 13; d_gene: NA; abundance: NA; CDR3aa: CASSEAGAESYTF; CDR3nt: TGTGCCAGCAGTGAAGCGGGGGCGGAGAGCTACACCTTC
v_gene: TRBV4-1; j_gene: TRBJ2-2; len: 12; d_gene: NA; abundance: NA; CDR3aa: CASSPNRVELFF; CDR3nt: TGCGCCAGCAGCCCTAACAGGGTTGAGCTGTTTTTT
v_gene: TRBV5-6; j_gene: TRBJ2-1; len: 13; d_gene: NA; abundance: once; CDR3aa: CASSLGGANEQFF; CDR3nt: TGTGCCAGCAGCTTGGGGGGAGCAAATGAGCAGTTCTTC
v_gene: TRBV29-1; j_gene: TRBJ2-7; len: 11; d_gene: NA; abundance: NA; CDR3aa: CSVGQSYEQYF; CDR3nt: TGCAGCGTTGGACAGAGCTACGAGCAGTACTTC
v_gene: TRBV19; j_gene: TRBJ1-2; len: 14; d_gene: NA; abundance: once; CDR3aa: CASSQGSIDYGYTF; CDR3nt: TGTGCCAGTAGTCAGGGGAGTATTGACTATGGCTACACCTTC
v_gene: TRBV10-1; j_gene: TRBJ2-7; len: 16; d_gene: TRBD2; abundance: NA; CDR3aa: CASSEYTSGASYEQYF; CDR3nt: TGCGCCAGCAGTGAGTATACTAGCGGGGCTTCCTACGAGCAGTACTTC
v_gene: TRBV25-1; j_gene: TRBJ1-1; len: 13; d_gene: NA; abundance: NA; CDR3aa: CASSDEGNTEAFF; CDR3nt: TGTGCCAGCAGTGATGAGGGGAACACTGAAGCTTTCTTT
v_gene: TRBV4-2; j_gene: TRBJ1-1; len: 18; d_gene: NA; abundance: NA; CDR3aa: CASSQDGSGGAPHTEAFF; CDR3nt: TGTGCCAGCAGCCAAGACGGCTCGGGAGGAGCTCCCCACACTGAAGCTTTCTTT
v_gene: TRBV3-1/TRBV3-2; j_gene: TRBJ2-1; len: 13; d_gene: NA; abundance: NA; CDR3aa: CASSQDTTGKQFF; CDR3nt: TGTGCCAGCAGCCAAGATACCACAGGGAAGCAGTTCTTC
v_gene: TRBV5-1; j_gene: TRBJ2-7; len: 13; d_gene: NA; abundance: few; CDR3aa: CASSAPGIYEQYF; CDR3nt: TGCGCCAGCAGCGCGCCAGGGATTTACGAGCAGTACTTC
v_gene: TRBV5-1; j_gene: TRBJ1-2; len: 12; d_gene: TRBD1; abundance: NA; CDR3aa: CASSLGGEGYTF; CDR3nt: TGCGCCAGCAGCCTAGGGGGCGAGGGCTACACCTTC
v_gene: TRBV5-1; j_gene: TRBJ2-3; len: 12; d_gene: NA; abundance: NA; CDR3aa: CASSIAGDTQYF; CDR3nt: TGCGCCAGCAGTATCGCGGGCGATACGCAGTATTTT
v_gene: TRBV6-5; j_gene: TRBJ2-7; len: 12; d_gene: TRBD2; abundance: NA; CDR3aa: CATTSGAYEQYF; CDR3nt: TGTGCCACCACTAGCGGGGCCTACGAGCAGTACTTC
v_gene: TRBV3-1/TRBV3-2; j_gene: TRBJ1-1; len: 16; d_gene: NA; abundance: NA; CDR3aa: CASSQGGGRRGTEAFF; CDR3nt: TGTGCCAGCAGCCAAGGGGGTGGCAGGAGGGGCACTGAAGCTTTCTTT
v_gene: TRBV19; j_gene: TRBJ1-5; len: 14; d_gene: NA; abundance: NA; CDR3aa: CASSMNRPDQPQHF; CDR3nt: TGTGCCAGTAGTATGAACAGACCCGATCAGCCCCAGCATTTT
v_gene: TRBV3-1/TRBV3-2; j_gene: TRBJ2-4; len: 16; d_gene: NA; abundance: NA; CDR3aa: CASSHSLAGAKNIQYF; CDR3nt: TGTGCCAGCAGCCATTCGCTGGCGGGGGCCAAAAACATTCAGTACTTC
v_gene: TRBV2; j_gene: TRBJ2-6; len: 13; d_gene: NA; abundance: NA; CDR3aa: CASSASGANVLTF; CDR3nt: TGTGCCAGCAGCGCGTCTGGGGCCAACGTCCTGACTTTC
v_gene: TRBV19; j_gene: TRBJ1-2; len: 12; d_gene: TRBD1; abundance: NA; CDR3aa: CASLGGSGGYTF; CDR3nt: TGTGCCAGCCTAGGGGGCTCGGGGGGCTACACCTTC
v_gene: TRBV5-4; j_gene: TRBJ2-3; len: 17; d_gene: TRBD2; abundance: few; CDR3aa: CASSLEGTSGGSATQYF; CDR3nt: TGTGCCAGCAGCTTGGAGGGGACTAGCGGGGGTTCGGCTACGCAGTATTTT
v_gene: TRBV25-1; j_gene: TRBJ2-7; len: 14; d_gene: TRBD1; abundance: NA; CDR3aa: CASSETGGLREQYF; CDR3nt: TGTGCCAGCAGTGAAACAGGGGGTTTGAGAGAGCAGTACTTC
v_gene: TRBV5-1; j_gene: TRBJ1-4; len: 15; d_gene: NA; abundance: NA; CDR3aa: CASSPDSATNEKLFF; CDR3nt: TGCGCCAGCAGCCCCGACAGTGCAACTAATGAAAAACTGTTTTTT
v_gene: TRBV18; j_gene: TRBJ2-3; len: 15; d_gene: TRBD1; abundance: NA; CDR3aa: CASSPGTGTTDTQYF; CDR3nt: TGTGCCAGCTCGCCCGGGACAGGGACGACAGATACGCAGTATTTT
v_gene: TRBV20-1; j_gene: TRBJ2-7; len: 11; d_gene: TRBD1; abundance: once; CDR3aa: CSAPTGGEQYF; CDR3nt: TGCAGTGCTCCGACAGGGGGCGAGCAGTACTTC
v_gene: TRBV20-1; j_gene: TRBJ1-1; len: 10; d_gene: NA; abundance: NA; CDR3aa: CSAQDTSLFF; CDR3nt: TGCAGTGCTCAAGACACCTCTTTATTCTTT
v_gene: TRBV19; j_gene: TRBJ1-5; len: 16; d_gene: NA; abundance: NA; CDR3aa: CASSSRQDYSNQPQHF; CDR3nt: TGTGCCAGTAGTTCACGACAGGATTATAGCAATCAGCCCCAGCATTTT